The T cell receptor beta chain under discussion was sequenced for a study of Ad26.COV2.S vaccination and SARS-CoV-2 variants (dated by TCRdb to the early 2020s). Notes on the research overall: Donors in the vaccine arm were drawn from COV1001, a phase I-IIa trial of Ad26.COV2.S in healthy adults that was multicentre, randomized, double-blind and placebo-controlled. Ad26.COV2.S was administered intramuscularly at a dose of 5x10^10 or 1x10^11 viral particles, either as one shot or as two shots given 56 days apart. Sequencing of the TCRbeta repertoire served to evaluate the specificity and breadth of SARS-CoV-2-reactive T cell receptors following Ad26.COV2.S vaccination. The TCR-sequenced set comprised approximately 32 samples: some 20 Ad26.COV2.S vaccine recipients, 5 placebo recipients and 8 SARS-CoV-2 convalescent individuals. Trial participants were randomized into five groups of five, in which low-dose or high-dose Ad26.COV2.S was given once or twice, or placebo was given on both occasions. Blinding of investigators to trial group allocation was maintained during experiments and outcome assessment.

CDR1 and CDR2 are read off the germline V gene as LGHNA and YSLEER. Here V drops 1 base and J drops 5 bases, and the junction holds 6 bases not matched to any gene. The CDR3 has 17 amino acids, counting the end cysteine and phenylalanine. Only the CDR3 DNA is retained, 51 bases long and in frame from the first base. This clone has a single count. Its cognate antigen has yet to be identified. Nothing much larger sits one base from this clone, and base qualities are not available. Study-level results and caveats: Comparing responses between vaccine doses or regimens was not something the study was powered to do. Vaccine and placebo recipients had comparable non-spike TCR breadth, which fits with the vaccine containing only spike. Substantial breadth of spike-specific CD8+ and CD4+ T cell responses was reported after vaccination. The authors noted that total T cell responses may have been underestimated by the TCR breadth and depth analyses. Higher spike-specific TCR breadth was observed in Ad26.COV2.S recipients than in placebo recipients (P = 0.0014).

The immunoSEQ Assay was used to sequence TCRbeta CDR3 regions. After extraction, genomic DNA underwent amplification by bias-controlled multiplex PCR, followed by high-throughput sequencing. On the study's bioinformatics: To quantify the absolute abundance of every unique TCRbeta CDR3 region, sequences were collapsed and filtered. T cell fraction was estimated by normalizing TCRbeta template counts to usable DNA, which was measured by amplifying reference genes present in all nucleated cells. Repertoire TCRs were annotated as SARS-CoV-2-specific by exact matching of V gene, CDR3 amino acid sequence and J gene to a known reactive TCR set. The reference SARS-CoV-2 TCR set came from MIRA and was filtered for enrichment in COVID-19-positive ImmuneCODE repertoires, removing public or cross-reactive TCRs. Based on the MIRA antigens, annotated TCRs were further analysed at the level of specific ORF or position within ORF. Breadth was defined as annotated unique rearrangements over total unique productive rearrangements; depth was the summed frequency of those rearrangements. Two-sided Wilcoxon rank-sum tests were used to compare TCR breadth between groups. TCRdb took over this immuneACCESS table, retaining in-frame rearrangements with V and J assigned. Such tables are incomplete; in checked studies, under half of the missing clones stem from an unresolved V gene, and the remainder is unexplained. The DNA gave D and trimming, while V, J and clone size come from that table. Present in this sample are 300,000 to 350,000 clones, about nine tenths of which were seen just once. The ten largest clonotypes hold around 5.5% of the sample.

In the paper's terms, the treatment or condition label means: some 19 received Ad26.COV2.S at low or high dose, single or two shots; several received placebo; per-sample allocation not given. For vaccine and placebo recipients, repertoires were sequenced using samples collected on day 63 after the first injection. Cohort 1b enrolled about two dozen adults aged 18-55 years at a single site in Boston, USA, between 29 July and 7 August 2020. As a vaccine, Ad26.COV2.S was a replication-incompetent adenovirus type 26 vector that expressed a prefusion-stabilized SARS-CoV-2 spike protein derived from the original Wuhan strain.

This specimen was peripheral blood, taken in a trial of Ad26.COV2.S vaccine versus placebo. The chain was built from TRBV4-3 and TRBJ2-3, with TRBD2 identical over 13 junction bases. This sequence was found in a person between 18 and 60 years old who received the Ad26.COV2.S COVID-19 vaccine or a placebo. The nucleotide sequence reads TGCGCCAGCAGCCAAGCGCCACTAGCGGGGGGGGAAGATACGCAGTATTTT. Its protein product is CASSQAPLAGGEDTQYF.